This T cell receptor (beta chain) is from a study of blood T cells in healthy people across ages. The authors ran a second PCR of about 6 to 11 cycles using a sample-barcoded 5' primer and a J-beta primer mix. TCRdb independently ran MiXCR on the 5' RACE reads; one entry per CDR3 protein. This table holds 550,000 to 650,000 distinct CDR3 sequences, roughly a quarter found once. Study conclusions and caveats: Nothing was known about donor CMV status, and this possibly confounded expanded clonotype changes.

This clonotype was detected ten times or more. Its antigen remains unknown. The CDR3 is 15 amino acids. Trimming took off 2 bases at V and 6 bases at J, with 16 bases between the two ends. CDR1 and CDR2 from the germline V gene are KGHSH and LQKENI. The sample also formed part of further work on T cells of mothers and their children.

V and J are TRBV18 and TRBJ2-5; D may match TRBD1 or TRBD2 (5 bases each). Material: blood. This TCR came from a boy aged 2 to 10 in good health. The CDR3 sequence is CASSPKGTLTKTQYF. The CDR3 coding sequence is TGTGCCAGCTCACCAAAGGGGACCCTTACAAAGACCCAGTACTTC.